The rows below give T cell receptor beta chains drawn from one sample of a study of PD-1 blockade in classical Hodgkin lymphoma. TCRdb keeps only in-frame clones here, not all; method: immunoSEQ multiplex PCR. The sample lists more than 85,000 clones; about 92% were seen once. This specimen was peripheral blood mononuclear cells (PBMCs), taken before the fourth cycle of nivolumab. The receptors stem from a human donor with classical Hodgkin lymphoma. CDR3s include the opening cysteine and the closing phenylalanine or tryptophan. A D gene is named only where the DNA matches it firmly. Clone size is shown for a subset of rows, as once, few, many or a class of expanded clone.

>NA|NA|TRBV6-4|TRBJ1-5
TGTGCCAGCAGTGACTCCGACCAGGGGCCCCAGCATTTT
CASSDSDQGPQHF
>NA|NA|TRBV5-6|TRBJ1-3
TGTGCCAGCAGCTTGACAGGACGGGGCTCTGGAAACACCATATATTTT
CASSLTGRGSGNTIYF
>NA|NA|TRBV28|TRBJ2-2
TGTGCCAGCAGTTCGCCCGGAGGGGCTGGCGGGGAGCTGTTTTTT
CASSSPGGAGGELFF
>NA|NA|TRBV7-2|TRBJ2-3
TGTGCCAGCAGCTTAATCCCAGGGAACCTCCCAGATACGCAGTATTTT
CASSLIPGNLPDTQYF
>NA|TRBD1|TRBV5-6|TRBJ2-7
TGTGCCAGCAGCTACGAGGACAGGTTTAACCCTTCCTCCTACGAGCAGTACTTC
CASSYEDRFNPSSYEQYF
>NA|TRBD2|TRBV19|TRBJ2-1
TGTGCCAGTAGTATAGGAGCGGGAGGAGAGTCCTACAATGAGCAGTTCTTC
CASSIGAGGESYNEQFF
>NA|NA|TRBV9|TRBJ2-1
TGTGCCAGCAGCGTAGTGCGAGGCTCCTACAATGAGCAGTTCTTC
CASSVVRGSYNEQFF
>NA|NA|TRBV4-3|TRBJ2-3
TGCGCCAGCAGCCAAGAAAAGACGATGTTCACAGATACGCAGTATTTT
CASSQEKTMFTDTQYF
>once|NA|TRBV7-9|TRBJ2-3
TGTGCCAGCAGCTTAGTTGACGGGACAGATACGCAGTATTTT
CASSLVDGTDTQYF
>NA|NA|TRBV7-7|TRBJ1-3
TGTGCTAGCAGCCCGGGCCGAGGAAACACCATATATTTT
CASSPGRGNTIYF
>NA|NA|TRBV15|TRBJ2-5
TGTGCCACCAGCAGAGAAGGCTTCAAAGAGACCCAGTACTTC
CATSREGFKETQYF
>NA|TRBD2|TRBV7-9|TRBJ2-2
TGTGCCCCAACTAGCGGGAACACCGGGGAGCTGTTTTTT
CAPTSGNTGELFF
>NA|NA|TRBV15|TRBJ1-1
TGTGCCACCAGCCGCAGGCCATCGGGGGGGAAGGCGGTCACTGAAGCTTTCTTT
CATSRRPSGGKAVTEAFF
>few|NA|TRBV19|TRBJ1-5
TGTGCCAGTAGTATTCCCGCTCAGCCCCAGCATTTT
CASSIPAQPQHF
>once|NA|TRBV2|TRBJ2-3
TGTGCCAGCAGTGGGGTTAAGAGCACAGATACGCAGTATTTT
CASSGVKSTDTQYF
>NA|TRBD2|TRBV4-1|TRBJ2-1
TGCGCCAGCAGCCAAGGGACTAGCGGGAGTTACAATGAGCAGTTCTTC
CASSQGTSGSYNEQFF
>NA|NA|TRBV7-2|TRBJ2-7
TGTGCCAGCAGCCCATCGCGGCCCTCCGAGCAGTACTTC
CASSPSRPSEQYF
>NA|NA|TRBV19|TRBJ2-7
TGTGCCAGTAGGCGAGAACTGAGGAGCGAAGCCGAGCAGTACTTC
CASRRELRSEAEQYF
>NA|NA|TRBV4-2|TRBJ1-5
TGTGCCAGCAGCCAAGATGTAAGGGGGGAACAGCCCCAGCATTTT
CASSQDVRGEQPQHF
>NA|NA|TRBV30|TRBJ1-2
TGTGCCTGGGTGGGCTATGGCTACACCTTC
CAWVGYGYTF
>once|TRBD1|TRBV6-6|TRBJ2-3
TGTGCCAGCAGAGACAGGGTGAATACGCAGTATTTT
CASRDRVNTQYF
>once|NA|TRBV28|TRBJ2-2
TGTGCCAGCAGTTTATGGACGGACCCGAACACCGGGGAGCTGTTTTTT
CASSLWTDPNTGELFF
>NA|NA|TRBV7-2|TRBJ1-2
TGTGCCAGCAGCAAGGGGTCAGGGTCAAACTATGGCTACACCTTC
CASSKGSGSNYGYTF
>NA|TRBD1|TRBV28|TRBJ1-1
TGTGCCAGCAGTTCCTTCCGGACAGGGCAGCGAAACACTGAAGCTTTCTTT
CASSSFRTGQRNTEAFF
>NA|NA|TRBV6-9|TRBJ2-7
TGTGCCAGCAGTGAGGTGGGGGTTCCCCTGGTCGAGCAGTACTTC
CASSEVGVPLVEQYF
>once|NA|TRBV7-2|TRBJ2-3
TGTGCCAGCAGCGGAAGCGGGAGCACAGATACGCAGTATTTT
CASSGSGSTDTQYF
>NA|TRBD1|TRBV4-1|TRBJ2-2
TGCGCCAGCAGCCAAGATCCCACAGGGGGGAACACCGGGGAGCTGTTTTTT
CASSQDPTGGNTGELFF
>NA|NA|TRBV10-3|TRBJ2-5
TGTGCCATCAGTGATAACAGACAACAAGAGACCCAGTACTTC
CAISDNRQQETQYF
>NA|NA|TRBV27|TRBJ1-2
TGTGCCAGCAGTTTTAGACCGCCCAGCTATGGCTACACCTTC
CASSFRPPSYGYTF
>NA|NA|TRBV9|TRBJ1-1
TGTGCCAGCAGCCAGAACACTGAAGCTTTCTTT
CASSQNTEAFF
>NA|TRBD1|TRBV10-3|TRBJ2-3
TGTGCCATCAGTGGGACAGGGGGCACAGATACGCAGTATTTT
CAISGTGGTDTQYF
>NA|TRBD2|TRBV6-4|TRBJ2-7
TGTGCCAGCAGTGAGCGGCTAGCGGGAGGCGAGCAGTACTTC
CASSERLAGGEQYF
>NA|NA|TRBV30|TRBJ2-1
TGTGCCTGGATCCTCGGTGGTAGCCACCTCTACAATGAGCAGTTCTTC
CAWILGGSHLYNEQFF